One and the same sample provided the 13 T cell receptor beta chains below, sequenced in a study of regulatory T cells in long-lasting Graves disease. Construction of TCR beta libraries relied on iRepertoire HTBI primers and on Arm-PCR targeting CDR3 regions. TCRdb itself ran the multiplex PCR reads through MiXCR, one entry per CDR3 protein. The profile shows about 530,000 distinct CDR3 sequences, 15% to 20% of them singletons. Time point defined: newly diagnosed GD, antithyroid drugs for less than 3 months. The TCR library was made from RNA that had been extracted from PBMCs in TRIzol. This same sample was also part of a study on T cells in Graves' hyperthyroidism and ophthalmopathy.

The specimen was peripheral blood mononuclear cells (PBMCs), collected at new diagnosis, from a patient treated with antithyroid drugs. These receptors were taken from a woman aged 35-60 years with Graves disease.

This clonotype was counted ten times or more. This rearrangement joins TRBV20-1 to TRBJ2-3; D is ambiguous. This CDR3 has 13 residues. Trimming cost V 2 bases and J 2 bases, with 8 bases left between them. Germline CDR1 and CDR2: DFQATT and SNEGSKA (reference sequence). DNA for the CDR3: TGCAGTGCTAGATTGGTCTTCACAGATACGCAGTATTTT. This encodes CSARLVFTDTQYF.

This clonotype was detected many times. The chain links TRBV12-3 or TRBV12-4 to TRBJ1-5; D unclear. This CDR3 spans 15 amino acids. With 3 bases removed from V and 4 bases from J, the gap between germline ends came to 13 bases. The DNA of the CDR3 is TGTGCCAGCAGTTTGCGCGGGGTAGTGAATCAGCCCCAGCATTTT. Encoded protein: CASSLRGVVNQPQHF.

This clonotype was seen ten or more times. The chain carries TRBV5-1 and TRBJ1-1; a possible D gene is TRBD1 (6 bases). The CDR3 consists of 14 residues. Germline V lookup: CDR1 SGHRS, CDR2 YFSETQ. V gave up 3 bases and J gave up 4 bases, with 13 bases separating them. CDR3 bases: TGCGCCAGCAGCTCCATACAGGGTAGCACTGAAGCTTTCTTT. It is translated as CASSSIQGSTEAFF.

This chain links TRBV5-1 with TRBJ2-2; D call uncertain. The CDR3 covers 14 residues. The V end lost 1 base, the J end lost 0 bases, and 4 bases lay between the germline ends. In germline, CDR1 is SGHRS, CDR2 YFSETQ. The chain's CDR3 is CASSLFPNTGELFF. The CDR3 DNA is TGCGCCAGCAGCTTGTTTCCGAACACCGGGGAGCTGTTTTTT.

This clonotype was detected only a few times. The chain couples TRBV24-1 to TRBJ1-4, with D maybe TRBD1 (5 bases). Germline V gene data show CDR1 as KGHDR and CDR2 as SFDVKD. The V gene lost 2 bases and the J gene lost 7 bases, with 13 bases spanning the gap. The CDR3 is made up of 15 amino acids. The CDR3 DNA sequence: TGTGCCACCAGTGATTCCCGACAGCCAATTGAAAAACTGTTTTTT. It yields the protein CATSDSRQPIEKLFF.

This chain connects TRBV3-1 to TRBJ1-6; D uncertain. Germline-derived CDR1 and CDR2 are LGHDT and YNNKEL (reference sequence). The CDR3 has 16 residues. V shed 3 bases and J shed 9 bases, with 18 bases lying between them. Written as DNA, the CDR3 is TGTGCCAGCAGCCAGCTTGGGCAGGTTTTTGGTTCACCCCTCCACTTT. Protein: CASSQLGQVFGSPLHF.

The J gene is TRBJ1-6, the V gene TRBV7-9; maybe TRBD1 (6 bases). CDR3 length: 15 amino acids. Trimming shortened V by 3 bases and J by 7 bases, and 13 bases separated the two germline ends. The germline CDR1 and CDR2 sequences are SEHNR and FQNEAQ (reference sequence). As DNA, the CDR3 is TGTGCCAGCAGCTTTATGGGGGGCACGAATTCACCCCTCCACTTT. Translation: CASSFMGGTNSPLHF.

This clonotype was seen at least ten times. V and J are TRBV7-8 and TRBJ2-1; perhaps TRBD2 as D (7 bases). The CDR3 contains 16 residues. V lost 1 base and J lost 0, with 10 bases in between. CDR1 SGHVS and CDR2 FQNEAQ come from the germline V gene. The DNA for the CDR3 is TGTGCCAGCAGCTTAGAGGGGGGGAGCTCCTACAATGAGCAGTTCTTC. It is translated as CASSLEGGSSYNEQFF.

This clonotype was detected ten times or more. The chain couples TRBV5-5 to TRBJ2-1; no definite D call. From germline, CDR1 is SGHKS and CDR2 YYEKEE (reference sequence). This CDR3 region has 16 residues. V was trimmed by 1 base and J by 2 bases, leaving 13 bases between them. The CDR3 region is CASSLLSDLTYNEQFF. The CDR3 DNA follows: TGTGCCAGCAGCTTGTTGAGCGACCTTACCTACAATGAGCAGTTCTTC.

This clonotype has just a few counts. In nucleotides, the CDR3 is TGTGCCAGCAGCCAAGTGCTAGCGGGGGCCTCTCTCAAGAAGCAGTTCTTC. Translating it yields CASSQVLAGASLKKQFF. J is TRBJ2-1 and V is TRBV3-1; 10 bases align to TRBD2. J lost 11 bases, V lost 1 base, and 14 bases had no gene match. The CDR3 is 17 residues long. Germline V gene lookup returns CDR1 LGHDT and CDR2 YNNKEL (reference sequence).

In this sample, this clonotype turned up many times. V and J are TRBV3-1 and TRBJ1-2; D gene ambiguous. The CDR3 runs 13 residues. V dropped 1 base and J dropped 5 bases, with 8 bases sitting between them. In germline, CDR1 is LGHDT, CDR2 YNNKEL (reference sequence). Written as DNA, the CDR3 is TGTGCCAGCAGCCAAGGGACCCGATATGGCTACACCTTC. Amino acid sequence: CASSQGTRYGYTF.

The chain carries TRBV2 and TRBJ2-1, with D unresolved. CDR1 SNHLY and CDR2 FYNNEI come from the germline V gene. The CDR3 has 12 amino acids. V dropped 7 bases and J dropped 5 bases, with 9 bases sitting between them. The CDR3: CASIWEDNEQFF. The DNA of the CDR3 is TGTGCCAGCATTTGGGAAGACAATGAGCAGTTCTTC.

For this clonotype: At one of its ends the junction is not consistent with the germline gene, which may arise from a read error. The gene calls are TRBV10-3 and TRBJ2-1, with D unclear. The germline V gene encodes CDR1 ENHRY and CDR2 SYGVKD. The CDR3 covers 13 residues. The CDR3 sequence: CAISANRDNEQLF. CDR3 nucleotide sequence: TGTGCCATCAGTGCTAACAGAGACAATGAGCAGCTCTTC.